These 22 T cell receptor beta chains were sequenced from one sample in a study of blood T cells in healthy people across ages. For the second PCR, which ran for about 6 to 11 cycles, a sample-barcoded 5' primer and a J-beta primer mix were used. Each CDR3 protein is one row after TCRdb ran MiXCR on the 5' RACE reads. Of about 840,000 distinct CDR3 sequences in the sample, 25% to 30% are singletons; the top ten hold around 9.6%. A further study also used this sample, focusing on T cells of mothers and their children.

The sequenced sample was blood. Source of these receptors: a woman in her 40s in good health.

This clonotype was seen many times. A read error may produce the germline difference seen at one junction end. The V call is TRBV7-2, the J call TRBJ1-2, with a possible D match to TRBD1 (5 bases). The germline CDR1 and CDR2 sequences are SGHTA and FQGNSA. The CDR3 has 13 amino acids. The CDR3 loop reads CASSLAGRGGYTF. The CDR3 coding sequence is TGCGCCAGCAGCTTGGCAGGGCGCGGTGGCTACACCTTC.

J is TRBJ2-1 and V is TRBV9; D unresolved. Germline values: CDR1 SGDLS, CDR2 YYNGEE. The CDR3 runs 14 residues. Between the trimmed V and J ends, which lost 0 bases and 5 bases, there was a span of 9 bases. In DNA, the CDR3 is TGTGCCAGCAGCGTAGATGGCGGCAACAATGAGCAGTTCTTC. Translation gives CASSVDGGNNEQFF. The full variable domain, its missing parts supplied by reference TRBV9 and TRBJ2-1, is DSGVTQTPKHLITATGQRVTLRCSPRSGDLSVYWYQQSLDQGLQFLIQYYNGEERAKGNILERFSAQQFPDLHSELNLSSLELGDSALYFCASSVDGGNNEQFFGPGTRLTVL.

The chain is built from TRBV2 and TRBJ2-1; D not resolved. CDR3 length equals 16 residues. The V gene lost 1 base and the J gene lost 6 bases, with 16 bases spanning the gap. The V gene's germline CDR1 is SNHLY and CDR2 FYNNEI. This CDR3 reads CASSEGEVGPGNEQFF. The DNA of the CDR3 is TGTGCCAGCAGTGAAGGCGAGGTAGGGCCGGGCAATGAGCAGTTCTTC.

As to this clonotype: A read error may produce the germline difference seen at one junction end. The DNA of the CDR3 is TGTGCCAGAAGCTTGCGCGCCAAACTTAATAGCAATCAGCCCCAGCATTTT. It specifies CARSLRAKLNSNQPQHF. The chain recombines TRBV5-6 with TRBJ1-5; no firm D call. CDR3 length: 17 amino acids. CDR1 is SGHDT and CDR2 is YYEEEE in the germline V gene.

This clonotype was recorded a few times. V and J are TRBV9 and TRBJ2-1; TRBD2 is a possible D gene (7 bases). This CDR3 has 15 amino acids. V lost 0 bases and J lost 5, with 12 bases in between. CDR1 and CDR2 (germline): SGDLS, YYNGEE. The CDR3 here is CASSVDGGPNNEQFF. The CDR3 nucleotides are TGTGCCAGCAGCGTAGACGGGGGGCCCAACAATGAGCAGTTCTTC.

This clonotype showed up just a few times. CDR3: CSARARSENTEAFF. CDR3 DNA: TGCAGTGCTAGAGCTCGTTCGGAGAACACTGAAGCTTTCTTT. This chain connects TRBV20-1 to TRBJ1-1; D is unclear. The CDR3 contains 14 residues. The germline V gene encodes CDR1 DFQATT and CDR2 SNEGSKA (reference sequence). Trimming shortened V by 1 base and J by 1 base, and 10 bases separated the two germline ends.

This clonotype was recorded a few times. The chain is built from TRBV11-2 and TRBJ2-1, with 7 nucleotides matching TRBD2. Germline V CDR1 and CDR2: SGHAT, FQNNGV. The ends lost 5 bases at V and 5 bases at J; junction bases unmatched: 9. This CDR3 has 15 amino acids. This CDR3 reads CASSPGRVFNNEQFF. The DNA for the CDR3 is TGTGCCAGCAGCCCTGGGAGGGTTTTCAACAATGAGCAGTTCTTC.

Concerning this clonotype: A much larger clone lies one base from this, so it may be a read error. The rearrangement uses TRBV20-1 and TRBJ2-1; TRBD2 matches 7 bases. Germline assignment: CDR1 DFQATT and CDR2 SNEGSKA (reference sequence). This CDR3 is built from 15 residues. Trimming removed 0 bases from V and 7 bases from J; junction bases left unmatched: 9. CDR3 amino acids: CSAREASGVANEQFF. Written as DNA, the CDR3 is TGCAGTGCTAGAGAAGCCAGCGGGGTTGCAAATGAGCAGTTCTTC.

The sample holds many counts of this clonotype. This sequence joins TRBV20-1 and TRBJ2-7; 8 nucleotides agree with TRBD1. The CDR3 consists of 13 residues. The V gene end was trimmed by 3 bases and the J gene end by 4 bases; junction bases not matched to a gene: 5. CDR1 and CDR2 from the germline V gene are DFQATT and SNEGSKA (reference sequence). CDR3 sequence: CSASRQGRYEQYF. The CDR3 region has the DNA TGCAGTGCTAGCCGACAGGGGAGGTACGAGCAGTACTTC.

In its sample, this clonotype was seen many times. The chain carries TRBV7-2 and TRBJ2-7; no clear D. Germline V CDR1 and CDR2: SGHTA, FQGNSA. CDR3 size: 14 residues. V lost 5 bases and J lost 0, with 11 bases in between. The CDR3 is CASSPSHSSYEQYF. As DNA, the CDR3 is TGTGCCAGCAGCCCCAGCCATAGCTCCTACGAGCAGTACTTC.

This clonotype was observed a handful of times. V and J are TRBV27 and TRBJ1-1; maybe TRBD1 (6 bases). The CDR3 is 15 amino acids. Germline V gene lookup returns CDR1 MNHEY and CDR2 SMNVEV (reference sequence). The V and J ends lost 6 bases and 2 bases respectively, with 16 bases between them. CDR3 region: CASSPGDSTNTEAFF. The CDR3 DNA sequence: TGTGCCAGCAGCCCAGGGGATTCGACCAACACTGAAGCTTTCTTT.

In DNA form, the CDR3 reads TGTGCCAGCAGTTTATTAGTGGCGGGCAGGGGTCACGGCGACAATCAGCCCCAGCATTTT. It codes for CASSLLVAGRGHGDNQPQHF. The chain couples TRBV28 to TRBJ1-5; a weak D match, TRBD1 (6 bases). Trimming removed 1 base at V and 3 bases at J, with 25 bases between. Germline loops: CDR1 MDHEN, CDR2 SYDVKM. CDR3 length equals 20 residues. Based on the CDR3 plus reference TRBV28 and TRBJ1-5, the full variable domain is DVKVTQSSRYLVKRTGEKVFLECVQDMDHENMFWYRQDPGLGLRLIYFSYDVKMKEKGDIPEGYSVSREKKERFSLILESASTNQTSMYLCASSLLVAGRGHGDNQPQHFGDGTRLSIL.

This clonotype was picked up a small number of times. The chain employs TRBV20-1 and TRBJ1-5, with TRBD1 matching 7 bases. Germline assignment: CDR1 DFQATT and CDR2 SNEGSKA (reference sequence). The V gene end was trimmed by 0 bases and the J gene end by 2 bases; junction bases not matched to a gene: 1. CDR3 length: 14 amino acids. The CDR3 nucleotides are TGCAGTGCTAGAGATGGGACAGGCAATCAGCCCCAGCATTTT. Protein sequence: CSARDGTGNQPQHF.

The gene calls are TRBV5-6 and TRBJ2-6; D uncertain. CDR3 length: 15 residues. The ends were cut back, 5 bases at V and 4 bases at J, with 13 bases in the middle. CDR1 is SGHDT and CDR2 is YYEEEE in the germline V gene. The CDR3 sequence is CASSEIWGGANVLTF. CDR3 coding DNA: TGTGCCAGCAGTGAGATTTGGGGAGGGGCCAACGTCCTGACTTTC. Variable domain in full (rest from reference TRBV5-6 and TRBJ2-6): DAGVTQSPTHLIKTRGQQVTLRCSPKSGHDTVSWYQQALGQGPQFIFQYYEEEERQRGNFPDRFSGHQFPNYSSELNVNALLLGDSALYLCASSEIWGGANVLTFGAGSRLTVL.

The chain joins TRBV12-3 or TRBV12-4 to TRBJ2-4, with a tentative D call TRBD1 (6 bases). Between the trimmed V and J ends, which lost 3 bases and 13 bases, there was a span of 22 bases. CDR3 size: 15 residues. The CDR3 DNA reads as TGTGCCAGCAGTTTGACGGACAGATTCTACAATGAGCAGTACTTC. Translated, it gives CASSLTDRFYNEQYF.

The rearrangement links TRBV12-3 or TRBV12-4 to TRBJ1-5, with D possibly TRBD1 on 5 matching bases. V lost 5 bases to trimming and J lost 5 bases, with 19 bases between them. This CDR3 has 16 amino acids. The CDR3 coding sequence is TGTGCCAGCAGTGCTCCGGGGCGAGGGAGGGATCAGCCCCAGCATTTT. It encodes CASSAPGRGRDQPQHF.

With respect to this clonotype: A much larger clone is a single base away; this may be a read error. This chain uses TRBV4-3 with TRBJ2-1, with D unresolved. The CDR3 totals 13 residues. Germline V lookup: CDR1 LGHNA, CDR2 YSLEER. CDR3 residues: CASSQESRGEKFF. CDR3 bases: TGCGCCAGCAGCCAAGAAAGTAGAGGTGAGAAGTTCTTC.

The sample holds many counts of this clonotype. The chain combines TRBV2 with TRBJ2-7; 13 nucleotides match TRBD2. CDR1 is SNHLY and CDR2 is FYNNEI in the germline V gene. Trimming cost V 7 bases and J 6 bases; bases outside gene matches: 6. The CDR3 totals 14 residues. In DNA form, the CDR3 reads TGTGCCAGCAAAGGGGGACTAGCGGGGTTCGAGCAGTACTTC. Its translation: CASKGGLAGFEQYF.

Ten or more counts support this clonotype. The V gene is TRBV7-2, the J gene TRBJ2-3, with 10 bases matching TRBD2. Germline V CDR1 and CDR2: SGHTA, FQGNSA. V lost 4 bases, J lost 0 bases, and 4 bases stayed unmatched. The CDR3 extends over 16 amino acids. CDR3 sequence: CASSYLGLASTDTQYF. The CDR3, as DNA: TGTGCCAGCAGCTACCTGGGACTAGCGAGCACAGATACGCAGTATTTT.

The chain employs TRBV19 and TRBJ1-5; no firm D call. Trimming cost V 4 bases and J 4 bases, with 14 bases left between them. In germline, CDR1 is LNHDA, CDR2 SQIVND (reference sequence). The CDR3 is 15 amino acids. CDR3 amino acids: CASSTGVRRNQPQHF. In nucleotides, the CDR3 is TGTGCCAGTAGTACCGGGGTCCGGCGAAATCAGCCCCAGCATTTT.

Comments on this clonotype: With a much larger clone just one base away, this may be a read error. V and J are TRBV7-9 and TRBJ1-3; D is ambiguous. The V gene's germline CDR1 is SEHNR and CDR2 FQNEAQ (reference sequence). The CDR3 contains 14 residues. The CDR3 DNA sequence: TGTGCCGGCAGCTTGACGGACTCTGGAAACACCATATATTTT. It codes for CAGSLTDSGNTIYF.

This clonotype was picked up a small number of times. Written as DNA, the CDR3 is TGTGCCAGCTCCGCAGGGGGGACTAATGAAAAACTGTTTTTT. Translated, it gives CASSAGGTNEKLFF. The rearrangement links TRBV12-3 or TRBV12-4 to TRBJ1-4; 7 bases fit TRBD1. V gave up 8 bases and J gave up 2 bases; unmatched junction bases: 5. The CDR3 length is 14 residues.